This TCR beta chain is drawn from a study of regulatory T cells in long-lasting Graves disease. According to the study, TCR beta libraries were built with iRepertoire HTBI primers and CDR3-region Arm-PCR. MiXCR was run by TCRdb on the multiplex PCR reads, yielding one entry per CDR3 protein. The sample holds 350,000 to 500,000 distinct CDR3 sequences, less than 15% seen once. This CDR3 contains 17 residues. The germline V gene encodes CDR1 MNHEY and CDR2 SVGEGT. The J segment lost 7 bases and the V segment lost 4 bases, leaving 15 bases of the junction unmatched. Time point denoted: newly diagnosed GD, antithyroid drugs for less than 3 months. The authors made the TCR library using RNA they extracted from PBMCs. Patient provenance is recorded as an endocrinology department in Xi'an, China. This clonotype showed up many times. A further study also used this sample, focusing on T cells in Graves' hyperthyroidism and ophthalmopathy. That work adds: With a duration under 2 months, the hyperthyroidism was newly diagnosed in patients aged 18 to 65. Criteria for exclusion of patients were uncontrolled infection, other autoimmune disease, pregnancy or lactation.

The receptor was derived from a woman between 50 and 59 years old with Graves disease. This specimen consisted of peripheral blood mononuclear cells (PBMCs), obtained at new diagnosis, from a patient treated with antithyroid drugs. This rearrangement joins TRBV6-2 or TRBV6-3 to TRBJ2-2; 7 bases align to TRBD1. In DNA, the CDR3 is TGTGCCAGCAGTTTAACGGACAGGACGCTACTAGGCGGGGAGCTGTTTTTT. It translates to CASSLTDRTLLGGELFF.